This T cell receptor beta chain was obtained from a study of blood T cell repertoires in COVID-19. Study as a whole: There were acute and convalescent COVID-19 samples, and they came from the United States, Italy and Spain.

The V and J ends lost 3 bases and 0 bases respectively, with 17 bases between them. This CDR3 region has 17 residues. Germline V gene data show CDR1 as SEHNR and CDR2 as FQNEAQ (reference sequence). Sequencing used immunoSEQ multiplex PCR; TCRdb keeps in-frame clones, though not all of them. The sample has approximately 670,000 clones; around 90% are singletons. The V call is TRBV7-9, the J call TRBJ1-1; no clear D gene. The specimen was peripheral blood. This sequence was found in a woman under 30 with acute or convalescent COVID-19. CDR3 bases: TGTGCCAGCAGCTTGAGGCAGAACCACTTGATGAACACTGAAGCTTTCTTT. Its translation is CASSLRQNHLMNTEAFF.